The next 30 T cell receptor beta chains were all read from a single sample in a study of T cell repertoires in cytomegalovirus infection. TCRdb redid the calling of the reads with MiXCR, one entry per CDR3 protein. The profile shows some 400,000 distinct CDR3 sequences, approximately 31% of them singletons. The sequenced material came from PBMCs. These receptors were collected from a human donor in good health (CMV status not recorded). Some clones in this sample may be carry-over from other donors' samples.

The rearrangement uses TRBV27 and TRBJ2-2, with a weak D call TRBD1 (6 bases). Germline V lookup: CDR1 MNHEY, CDR2 SMNVEV (reference sequence). The germline V and J ends were trimmed by 3 bases and 4 bases, with 18 bases remaining between them. This CDR3 spans 17 amino acids. CDR3: CASSFDRGQFSTGELFF. CDR3 DNA: TGTGCCAGCAGTTTTGACCGCGGACAGTTTTCCACCGGGGAGCTGTTTTTT.

This clonotype was seen ten or more times. The J gene is TRBJ2-2, the V gene TRBV6-2 or TRBV6-3, with D possibly TRBD1 on 5 matching bases. Trimming took off 2 bases at V and 4 bases at J, with 20 bases between the two ends. The germline CDR1 and CDR2 sequences are MNHEY and SVGEGT. The CDR3 is made up of 18 amino acids. The CDR3 loop reads CASSYPRTSDGPTGELFF. As DNA, the CDR3 is TGTGCCAGCAGTTACCCTCGGACATCCGACGGGCCCACCGGGGAGCTGTTTTTT.

This clonotype came up a few times. The chain joins TRBV7-2 to TRBJ2-1; the match to TRBD2 covers 12 bases. The V gene end was trimmed by 5 bases and the J gene end by 10 bases; junction bases not matched to a gene: 12. The germline gives CDR1 SGHTA, CDR2 FQGNSA. This CDR3 is 16 amino acids long. The CDR3 reads CASSREPLAGGKEQFF. Here the CDR3 DNA reads TGTGCCAGCAGCAGAGAGCCCCTAGCGGGGGGGAAGGAGCAGTTCTTC.

The rearrangement links TRBV7-3 to TRBJ2-2; D is ambiguous. CDR1 and CDR2 (germline): SGHTA, FQGTGA. Between the trimmed V and J ends, which lost 2 bases and 14 bases, there was a span of 15 bases. This CDR3 is built from 13 residues. CDR3 region: CASSLLSTWYLFF. CDR3 nucleotides: TGTGCCAGCAGCTTACTGTCCACCTGGTATCTGTTTTTT.

The V call is TRBV25-1, the J call TRBJ1-6; 7 nucleotides agree with TRBD1. V dropped 7 bases and J dropped 5; count of bases not matched to a gene: 8. This CDR3 has 15 residues. The germline V gene has CDR1 MGHDK and CDR2 SYGVNS. DNA of the CDR3: TGTGCCAGCAAGAGACAGGGCCGGGATAATTCACCCCTCCACTTT. Protein: CASKRQGRDNSPLHF.

In this sample, this clonotype turned up a few times. The chain recombines TRBV19 with TRBJ1-5, with 10 bases matching TRBD1. The CDR3 has 15 amino acids. V lost 7 bases and J lost 7; bases outside the gene matches: 10. Germline lookup yields CDR1 LNHDA and CDR2 SQIVND (reference sequence). DNA for the CDR3: TGTGCCAGTACCAAGACAGGGGGCTTGGAACAGCCCCAGCATTTT. Its protein is CASTKTGGLEQPQHF.

This clonotype occurred a few times. The rearrangement links TRBV10-1 to TRBJ2-3; D uncertain. Trimming removed 2 bases from V and 14 bases from J, with 26 bases in between. Germline loops: CDR1 WNHNN, CDR2 SYGVQD (reference sequence). The CDR3 is 16 residues long. CDR3 amino acids: CASSEMAGYRLNILYF. DNA of the CDR3: TGCGCCAGCAGTGAGATGGCAGGCTATCGTCTCAATATTCTGTATTTT.

This sequence joins TRBV12-3 or TRBV12-4 and TRBJ2-5, with 9 bases identical to TRBD1. The CDR3 is made up of 15 amino acids. J lost 4 bases, V lost 6 bases, and 9 bases had no gene match. In DNA, the CDR3 is TGTGCCAGCAGCCACAACAGGGGGCGCGGAGAGACCCAGTACTTC. It specifies CASSHNRGRGETQYF.

Remarks on this clonotype: Being one base from a much bigger clone, this may be a read error. The rearrangement joins TRBV7-9 to TRBJ1-1, with a tentative D call TRBD1 (5 bases). Germline CDR1 is SEHNR and CDR2 is FQNEAQ (reference sequence). CDR3 length: 15 amino acids. The CDR3 loop reads CASSTRQFSNTEAVF. The CDR3 coding sequence is TGTGCCAGCAGCACCCGACAGTTTTCAAACACTGAAGCTGTCTTT. Filled out from reference TRBV7-9 and TRBJ1-1, the complete variable domain reads DTGVSQNPRHKITKRGQNVTFRCDPISEHNRLYWYRQTLGQGPEFLTYFQNEAQLEKSRLLSDRFSAERPKGSFSTLEIQRTEQGDSAMYLCASSTRQFSNTEAVFGQGTRLTVV.

This clonotype was picked up a small number of times. CDR3 region: CSARSGGRANTEAFF. The DNA for the CDR3 is TGCAGTGCTAGGAGCGGGGGGCGCGCGAACACTGAAGCTTTCTTT. This rearrangement joins TRBV20-1 to TRBJ1-1; TRBD1 might be the D (6 bases). This CDR3 region has 15 residues. With 3 bases removed from V and 1 base from J, the gap between germline ends came to 15 bases. CDR1 is DFQATT, CDR2 SNEGSKA, per germline (reference sequence).

This clonotype was observed a few times. This sequence joins TRBV11-2 and TRBJ1-2, with D unresolved. From germline, CDR1 is SGHAT and CDR2 FQNNGV. The CDR3 runs to 16 residues. The V and J ends lost 4 bases and 6 bases respectively, with 21 bases between them. This CDR3 is CASSSTRTSPVDGYTF. CDR3 sequence (DNA): TGTGCCAGCAGCTCTACCCGGACCTCCCCCGTTGATGGCTACACCTTC.

The rearrangement links TRBV27 to TRBJ2-7, with 7 bases matching TRBD1. The CDR3 is made up of 15 amino acids. V trimming: 2 bases; J trimming: 4 bases; junction bases outside the gene matches: 8. CDR1 is MNHEY, CDR2 SMNVEV, per germline (reference sequence). This CDR3 is CASSLESGGTYEQYF. In DNA form, the CDR3 reads TGTGCCAGCAGTTTAGAGTCAGGGGGAACTTACGAGCAGTACTTC.

This clonotype has ten or more counts. The genes are TRBV11-2 and TRBJ2-3, with 7 bases lining up with TRBD2. Germline V CDR1 and CDR2: SGHAT, FQNNGV. The CDR3 covers 16 residues. V shed 0 bases and J 2 bases; nucleotides not matched to a gene: 5. The CDR3 here is CASSLEVAGHTDTQYF. CDR3 DNA: TGTGCCAGCAGCTTAGAGGTAGCGGGCCACACAGATACGCAGTATTTT.

In this sample, this clonotype turned up a few times. The chain carries TRBV11-2 and TRBJ1-2, with 7 bases lining up with TRBD1. This CDR3 region has 13 residues. V dropped 5 bases and J dropped 8; count of bases not matched to a gene: 8. CDR1 is SGHAT, CDR2 FQNNGV, per germline. Here the CDR3 reads CASSPAGGGGYTF. CDR3 bases: TGTGCCAGCAGCCCCGCAGGGGGGGGGGGCTACACCTTC.

The J gene is TRBJ1-2, the V gene TRBV7-2, with 7 bases lining up with TRBD1. Germline values: CDR1 SGHTA, CDR2 FQGNSA. Trimming at V came to 3 bases and at J to 6 bases, leaving 7 bases not matched to a gene. The CDR3 is 14 amino acids. CDR3 region: CASSFGQARDGYTF. The CDR3 nucleotides read TGTGCCAGCAGCTTCGGACAGGCCCGGGATGGCTACACCTTC.

The chain is built from TRBV27 and TRBJ2-4; D remains unclear. CDR3 length: 14 residues. CDR1 is MNHEY, CDR2 SMNVEV, per germline (reference sequence). V was cut by 6 bases and J by 3 bases, with 12 bases left in between. This CDR3 reads CASRAALGKNIQYF. For the CDR3, the DNA is TGTGCCAGCAGGGCGGCGCTAGGCAAAAACATTCAGTACTTC.

This clonotype was seen a handful of times. The chain employs TRBV5-5 and TRBJ2-2; a weak D match, TRBD2 (5 bases). This CDR3 contains 14 residues. CDR1 and CDR2 from the germline V gene are SGHKS and YYEKEE (reference sequence). Trimming shortened V by 4 bases and J by 4 bases, and 11 bases separated the two germline ends. The CDR3 DNA follows: TGTGCCAGCAGCCCGGACTTCTCCACCGGGGAGCTGTTTTTT. Translated, it gives CASSPDFSTGELFF.

This clonotype occurred a few times. The chain joins TRBV5-1 to TRBJ2-7, with 10 bases fitting TRBD1. The CDR3 covers 13 residues. Losses at the gene ends were 6 bases for V and 5 bases for J; bases not matched to a gene: 5. CDR1 SGHRS and CDR2 YFSETQ come from the germline V gene. The CDR3 reads CASMETGGNEQYF. The CDR3 region has the DNA TGCGCCAGCATGGAGACAGGGGGCAACGAGCAGTACTTC.

The V and J genes are TRBV24-1 and TRBJ1-2; 9 bases are shared with TRBD1. Trimming took 4 bases from V and 9 from J; bases not matched to a gene: 8. The CDR3 runs to 14 residues. Germline V lookup: CDR1 KGHDR, CDR2 SFDVKD. The CDR3 region has the DNA TGTGCCACCAGTGACCCGGGACAGGGCGGGCGCTACACCTTC. Translation: CATSDPGQGGRYTF.

The rearrangement joins TRBV15 to TRBJ1-1; unclear D gene. CDR3 size: 13 residues. Deletions cut 0 bases from V and 4 bases from J, with 6 bases between. In germline, CDR1 is LNHNV, CDR2 YYDKDF (reference sequence). This CDR3 is CATSRDAPTEAFF. The CDR3 DNA reads TGTGCCACCAGCAGAGATGCGCCCACTGAAGCTTTCTTT.

This clonotype was observed a few times. The CDR3 DNA follows: TGTGCCAGCAGCCGTATTGGCCCCTCCTACGAGCAGTACTTC. It specifies CASSRIGPSYEQYF. The chain employs TRBV14 and TRBJ2-7; D is ambiguous. Germline V CDR1 and CDR2: SGHDN, FVKESK. The CDR3 totals 14 residues. Deletions cut 4 bases from V and 0 bases from J, with 10 bases between.

This clonotype was recorded at least ten times. The rearrangement links TRBV29-1 to TRBJ2-1; 9 bases are a match to TRBD1. Germline values: CDR1 SQVTM, CDR2 ANQGSEA. The V segment lost 8 bases and the J segment 2 bases; nucleotides outside the gene matches: 10. The CDR3 totals 15 residues. The CDR3 loop is CSIRPGQGTYNEQFF. CDR3 coding DNA: TGCAGCATTCGTCCGGGACAGGGTACCTACAATGAGCAGTTCTTC.

V and J are TRBV7-9 and TRBJ1-1; the match to TRBD1 covers 8 bases. Germline-derived CDR1 and CDR2 are SEHNR and FQNEAQ (reference sequence). J was trimmed by 7 bases and V by 5 bases; bases with no gene match: 9. This CDR3 is built from 14 residues. CDR3 sequence reads: CASSRPEGTGEAFF. The CDR3 coding sequence is TGTGCCAGCAGCAGGCCTGAGGGGACAGGTGAAGCTTTCTTT.

A few counts support this clonotype. J is TRBJ2-7 and V is TRBV2; 8 nucleotides match TRBD2. The CDR3 contains 12 residues. Germline trimming cut 10 bases from V and 2 bases from J; bases unmatched to any gene: 4. Germline CDR1 and CDR2: SNHLY and FYNNEI. The CDR3 here is CATGGGTYEQYF. In DNA form, the CDR3 reads TGTGCCACCGGCGGGGGGACCTACGAGCAGTACTTC.

The CDR3 reads CASSLGPGANNEKLFF. CDR3 DNA sequence: TGTGCCAGCAGCCTCGGCCCGGGGGCGAATAATGAAAAACTGTTTTTT. The chain has TRBV11-2 and TRBJ1-4, with TRBD1 as a possible D gene (6 bases). Per the germline V gene, CDR1 is SGHAT and CDR2 is FQNNGV. V lost 5 bases and J 4 bases, leaving 17 bases between the germline ends. The CDR3 sequence is 16 residues long.

The CDR3 is CASYIDRERPYNEQFF. CDR3 sequence (DNA): TGTGCCAGCTATATCGACAGGGAACGGCCCTACAATGAGCAGTTCTTC. V is TRBV6-2 or TRBV6-3 and J is TRBJ2-1; 7 positions match TRBD1. After removal of 8 bases from V and 2 bases from J, the junction contained 12 bases not matched to a gene. Germline V lookup: CDR1 MNHEY, CDR2 SVGEGT. This CDR3 is built from 16 residues.

In its sample, this clonotype was seen many times. J is TRBJ2-5 and V is TRBV7-6; 8 bases are a match to TRBD2. The V segment lost 4 bases and the J segment 5 bases; nucleotides outside the gene matches: 6. From germline, CDR1 is SGHVS and CDR2 FNYEAQ. The CDR3 is 14 amino acids. In DNA form, the CDR3 reads TGTGCCAGCAGCTCGGGGGGGACTAGGGAGACCCAGTACTTC. It encodes CASSSGGTRETQYF.

V gene TRBV24-1 combines with J gene TRBJ1-5; no firm D call. CDR1 KGHDR and CDR2 SFDVKD come from the germline V gene. With 4 bases removed from V and 4 bases from J, the gap between germline ends came to 10 bases. The CDR3 covers 14 residues. The CDR3, as DNA: TGTGCCACCAGTGACCCTACAAGAAATCAGCCCCAGCATTTT. This translates into CATSDPTRNQPQHF.

This clonotype has a handful of counts. The V and J genes are TRBV7-9 and TRBJ2-7; perhaps TRBD2 as D (5 bases). The CDR3 contains 12 residues. In germline, CDR1 is SEHNR, CDR2 FQNEAQ (reference sequence). The V gene lost 4 bases and the J gene lost 6 bases, with 10 bases spanning the gap. This CDR3 reads CASSYPGSEQYF. In DNA, the CDR3 is TGTGCCAGCAGCTACCCGGGGAGCGAGCAGTACTTC.

The chain carries TRBV20-1 and TRBJ1-1; a possible D gene is TRBD1 (5 bases). Per the germline V gene, CDR1 is DFQATT and CDR2 is SNEGSKA (reference sequence). The CDR3 runs to 13 residues. The V and J ends lost 4 bases and 5 bases respectively, with 14 bases between them. This CDR3 is CSAKGQGRTEAFF. The DNA for the CDR3 is TGCAGTGCTAAAGGGCAGGGAAGGACTGAAGCTTTCTTT.